This TCR beta chain was documented in a study of PD-L1 blockade in urothelial cancer (dated by TCRdb to about 2017). Background for the entire study: Every patient began therapy in about 2014 and was given atezolizumab 1,200 mg intravenously every 3 weeks. The study, an exploratory multi-omic analysis, examined somatic, immune and clinical correlates of response to PD-L1 blockade with atezolizumab in urothelial cancer. Blood samples were analyzed at two time points: 3 weeks after treatment start (second dose) and 6 weeks after treatment start. Patients had an ECOG performance status of 0 or 1 and had received between 0 and 3 prior chemotherapy regimens. About nine tenths of the roughly 29 patients were identified as males with urothelial cancer of bladder origin, and a prior smoking history was reported by 18 of 29 patients. Blood samples gave median yields of approximately 130,000 T cells and around 88,000 unique TCRs, along with a median clonality of roughly 0.08. In the same patients, whole exome sequencing and RNA sequencing of pretreatment tumors were performed in addition to TCR sequencing. Several patients reached durable clinical benefit, while about 19 patients did not. Pretreatment tumor samples and matched peripheral blood, collected serially before and after atezolizumab treatment, underwent TCR sequencing. Pretreatment blood TCR-seq was available for 30 or so patients, at least one posttreatment blood collection was obtained for some 24 patients, and tumor TCR-seq was available for some 24 patients. Durable clinical benefit was defined as a progression-free survival longer than 6 months, and TCR features were additionally tested against progression-free survival and overall survival.

Concerning this clone itself: It lacks a known antigen. Base qualities are not provided; no much larger clone lies one nucleotide away.

Each PCR received spiked-in synthetic TCR analog templates so that absolute template abundance could be estimated from read counts. The immunoSEQ assay was used to amplify TCRbeta CDR3 regions from genomic DNA with bias-controlled V and J gene primers. Sequencing of rearranged TCRbeta segments was performed at approximately 20X coverage. On the authors' methods: Clustering was used to correct sequencing errors, and CDR3s were annotated against IMGT to assign V, D and J genes. Downstream analyses used only productive TCRbeta rearrangements and left out out-of-frame or stop-codon sequences. Clonality was computed as one minus Shannon entropy normalized by the log of the number of unique productive sequences. Fisher's exact test with Benjamini-Hochberg correction, using a cutoff of adjusted p below 0.01, was how clones that differed between time points or between blood and tumor were identified. This is the immuneACCESS table as TCRdb keeps it, with only in-frame sequences that have V and J called. A part of the clones is gone; compared with another copy, unresolved V genes explain less than half, and the rest is unexplained. For V, J and clone size, that table is used; D and trimming come from the DNA. Across this sample there are 30,000 to 40,000 clones, with over 75% seen only once. Roughly 14% of the sample lies in the top ten.

Read against the paper, the sample's time point label means: pretreatment peripheral blood. A total of around 30 patients with locally advanced or metastatic urothelial carcinoma, treated at Memorial Sloan Kettering on a trial protocol, made up the cohort. Peripheral blood mononuclear cells were collected from each patient pretreatment and during treatment, giving between 1 and 8 total time points per patient. The Qiagen DNeasy Blood extraction kit was used to purify genomic DNA from total PBMCs and tumor samples. PBMCs were collected pretreatment and during treatment and were isolated and stored as previously described. Beyond this particular receptor, the publication reports: Among patients with durable benefit, tumor-associated TCR clones showed greater expansion in peripheral blood 3 weeks after treatment started (n ≈ 21, p = 0.022). Small sample size (n ≈ 29) and many exploratory analyses mean the results are intended to be hypothesis-generating. Improved progression-free and overall survival was associated with having pretreatment peripheral blood TCR clonality below the median.

From the cysteine through the phenylalanine, the CDR3 covers 14 amino acids. Of all the DNA, just the CDR3 is kept, 42 bases in frame from base 1. CDR1 and CDR2 are read off the germline V gene as MNHEY and SVGAGI. The germline ends are 9 bases apart after V is trimmed by 0 bases and J by 4 bases. The clonotype comes from a man aged 60 to 69 with urothelial cancer. The sequence is built from TRBV6-5 and TRBJ1-2; confidence is insufficient to name the D gene. Here the sequenced sample was PBMCs, taken around atezolizumab (anti-PD-L1) treatment. This receptor carries the CDR3 CASSYSRELYGYTF. The sequenced DNA is TGTGCCAGCAGTTACTCGAGGGAACTCTATGGCTACACCTTC.